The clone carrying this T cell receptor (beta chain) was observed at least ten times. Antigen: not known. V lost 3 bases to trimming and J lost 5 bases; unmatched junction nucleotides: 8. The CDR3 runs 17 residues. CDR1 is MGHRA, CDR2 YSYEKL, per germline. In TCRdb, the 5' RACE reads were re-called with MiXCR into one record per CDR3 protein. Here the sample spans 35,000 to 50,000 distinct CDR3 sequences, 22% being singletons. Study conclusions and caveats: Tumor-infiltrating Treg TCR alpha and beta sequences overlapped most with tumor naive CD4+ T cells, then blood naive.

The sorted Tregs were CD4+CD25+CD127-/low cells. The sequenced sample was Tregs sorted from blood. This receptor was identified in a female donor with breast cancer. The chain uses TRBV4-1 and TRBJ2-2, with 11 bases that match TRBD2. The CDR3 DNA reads TGCGCCAGCAGCCAGAGTCTGGGACTAGCGGTTACCGGGGAGCTGTTTTTT. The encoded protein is CASSQSLGLAVTGELFF.